This T cell receptor beta chain was retrieved from a study of blood T cells in healthy people across ages. Study summary: Template switching retrieved approximately one barcoded beta molecule for each two T cells. Study-wide results and limits: Older age coincided with a roughly linear decline in TCR beta diversity per million T cells.

A word on this clonotype: The antigen is not known.

Primers used in a second PCR of about 6 to 11 cycles were a sample-barcoded 5' primer and a J-beta primer mix. Every single cDNA molecule received a tag from a template-switch adaptor with 12 random nucleotides. Via MiXCR, TCRdb re-called the 5' RACE reads, giving one row per CDR3 protein. The table shows around 1.5 million distinct CDR3 sequences, with about 40% occurring only once. Extraction of total RNA produced a minimum of 5 micrograms from each sample. The junction had 7 bases not matched to a gene; V was cut back by 2 bases and J by 6 bases. The CDR3 is 15 residues long. From germline, CDR1 is KGHSH and CDR2 LQKENI.

The TCR originated in a young woman in good health. The sequencing input was blood. The chain employs TRBV18 and TRBJ2-1; 7 positions agree with TRBD2. The CDR3 nucleotides are TGTGCCAGCTCACCAGGGGAGGGGTTCGTCAATGAGCAGTTCTTC. This gives the protein CASSPGEGFVNEQFF.